This T cell receptor beta chain was identified during a study of T cells in Graves' hyperthyroidism and ophthalmopathy. At the level of the study: Peripheral blood specimens were obtained at initial diagnosis, prior to any treatment.

This clonotype was detected ten times or more. Its antigen is unidentified. General study results and limits: The model's output predicted ophthalmopathy at a median of roughly seven months prior to onset. Most clonotypes that expanded in the thyroid above 0.001 also showed up in blood.

It was RNA transcripts that yielded the amplified TCR beta CDR3 regions. HTBI primers were the set used in a first-round RT-PCR of the TCR CDR3. TCRdb called the multiplex PCR reads again in MiXCR, with one record for every CDR3 protein. The sample yields about 250,000 distinct CDR3 sequences, approximately 24% seen once. The PBMCs had their origin in more than 9.5 ml of fresh peripheral blood. The CDR3 loop spans 15 amino acids. The junction had 11 bases not matched to a gene; V was cut back by 8 bases and J by 4 bases. The germline V gene encodes CDR1 MNHNS and CDR2 SASEGT. Input material: blood. V usage is TRBV6-1 and J usage is TRBJ2-5, with 9 bases that match TRBD2. This TCR was sampled from a woman in her 40s with Graves' ophthalmopathy. CDR3 sequence: CASSHSGRTLETQYF. DNA of the CDR3: TGTGCCAGCTCTCACAGCGGGAGGACTCTAGAGACCCAGTACTTC.